The table lists the clone carrying this TCR beta chain with a count of one. Germline lookup yields CDR1 LGHNA and CDR2 YSLEER. CDR3 length equals 16 residues. V trimming: 5 bases; J trimming: 0 bases; junction bases outside the gene matches: 5. These data come from a study of cytomegalovirus exposure and HLA in healthy donors. Libraries were prepared by immunoSEQ multiplex PCR; TCRdb keeps only in-frame clonotypes and omits some of them. The repertoire holds tens of thousands of clones, with 90% to 96% as singletons. The TCR comes from a woman under 30 in good health and CMV-seronegative. The chain combines TRBV4-3 with TRBJ2-1; 9 nucleotides line up with TRBD2. The sample taken for sequencing was PBMCs. The CDR3 DNA is TGCGCCAGCAGCACCATTAGCGGGAGCTCCTACAATGAGCAGTTCTTC. Protein product: CASSTISGSSYNEQFF.